A single sample gave rise to the 9 T cell receptor beta chains below, sequenced in a study of blood T cell repertoires in COVID-19. Using immunoSEQ multiplex PCR, the repertoire was profiled, and TCRdb retains in-frame clones only, with some absent. This table holds roughly 200,000 clones, 86% found once. The sample consisted of PBMCs or T cells enriched from blood (not recorded which). The receptor source for this set is a woman aged 50 to 65 in a cohort exposed to, infected with or recovered from COVID-19 (not recorded which).

The chain links TRBV20-1 to TRBJ2-2; TRBD1 is a possible D gene (6 bases). The ends were cut back, 3 bases at V and 1 base at J, with 9 bases in the middle. The V gene's germline CDR1 is DFQATT and CDR2 SNEGSKA (reference sequence). This CDR3 has 14 residues. The DNA of the CDR3 is TGCAGTGCTAGTCGGACAGTGAACACCGGGGAGCTGTTTTTT. It encodes CSASRTVNTGELFF.

CDR3 coding DNA: TGTGCCAGCAGTACTCAGGTTGCGTCTGAAGCTTTCTTT. Amino acids: CASSTQVASEAFF. The genes are TRBV27 and TRBJ1-1; D not certain. The CDR3 consists of 13 residues. Trimming cost V 5 bases and J 6 bases, with 13 bases left between them. Germline V CDR1 and CDR2: MNHEY, SMNVEV (reference sequence).

This clone was observed a single time. This chain links TRBV5-8 with TRBJ2-5; 10 bases are a match to TRBD1. This CDR3 contains 13 residues. Germline V gene sequence: CDR1 SGHTS, CDR2 YDEGEE. V shed 4 bases and J 6 bases; nucleotides not matched to a gene: 3. CDR3 in DNA: TGTGCCAGCAGCCAGGGACAGGGGAAGACCCAGTACTTC. It is translated as CASSQGQGKTQYF.

This rearrangement joins TRBV24-1 to TRBJ2-7, with TRBD1 as a possible D gene (6 bases). This CDR3 comprises 16 residues. The V and J ends lost 0 bases and 0 bases respectively, with 11 bases between them. Germline CDR1 reads KGHDR; CDR2 reads SFDVKD. As DNA, the CDR3 is TGTGCCACCAGTGATTTGCAAACAGGGACCTCCTACGAGCAGTACTTC. Encoded protein: CATSDLQTGTSYEQYF.

The CDR3 DNA follows: TGTGCCAGTTGTCAGGGTTTGACCACAGATACGCAGTATTTT. Its protein product is CASCQGLTTDTQYF. The chain carries TRBV19 and TRBJ2-3; TRBD1 might be the D (5 bases). This CDR3 comprises 14 residues. The V end lost 8 bases, the J end lost 2 bases, and 14 bases lay between the germline ends. Germline loops: CDR1 LNHDA, CDR2 SQIVND (reference sequence).

Comments on this clone: Distinct nucleotide sequences in the sample also encode this CDR3. The J gene is TRBJ2-5, the V gene TRBV5-1, with 9 bases identical to TRBD2. Looked up from germline, CDR1 is SGHRS and CDR2 is YFSETQ. The CDR3 covers 14 residues. V was clipped by 4 bases and J by 2 bases; unmatched bases: 3. The CDR3 reads CASSLAGGQETQYF. DNA of the CDR3: TGCGCCAGCAGCCTGGCGGGGGGGCAAGAGACCCAGTACTTC. Looking up the rest from reference TRBV5-1 and TRBJ2-5 gives the full variable domain: KAGVTQTPRYLIKTRGQQVTLSCSPISGHRSVSWYQQTPGQGLQFLFEYFSETQRNKGNFPGRFSGRQFSNSRSEMNVSTLELGDSALYLCASSLAGGQETQYFGPGTRLLVL.

The J gene is TRBJ1-1, the V gene TRBV5-6, with D perhaps matching TRBD1 (5 bases). CDR3 length equals 16 residues. The ends were cut back, 4 bases at V and 2 bases at J, with 18 bases in the middle. The germline V gene encodes CDR1 SGHDT and CDR2 YYEEEE. The DNA of the CDR3 is TGTGCCAGCAGCCGGACCCAGGGACTCAGAAACACTGAAGCTTTCTTT. It yields the protein CASSRTQGLRNTEAFF.

The DNA for the CDR3 is TGTGCCAGCAGCTTGTGGGCGGGGGGAGCTTTAAACTACGAGCAGTACTTC. Its protein product is CASSLWAGGALNYEQYF. The chain links TRBV5-4 to TRBJ2-7; 8 bases fit TRBD2. The germline CDR1 and CDR2 sequences are SGHNT and YYREEE (reference sequence). V lost 1 base, J lost 3 bases, and 12 bases stayed unmatched. The CDR3 is 17 residues long.

On this clone: Other nucleotide sequences from this sample produce the same CDR3. The chain has TRBV4-1 and TRBJ2-5; no clear D gene. Germline-derived CDR1 and CDR2 are MGHRA and YSYEKL. V was clipped by 1 base and J by 2 bases, with 8 bases between them. The CDR3 has 14 residues. DNA for the CDR3: TGCGCCAGCAGCCAAGTCTCCCGGCAAGAGACCCAGTACTTC. Its protein product is CASSQVSRQETQYF.